The clone carrying this TCR beta chain was counted only a few times. The data were obtained in a study of regulatory T cells in long-lasting Graves disease. Time point given: newly diagnosed GD, antithyroid drugs for less than 3 months. After RNA was extracted from PBMCs, the TCR library was made from it. Arm-PCR of CDR3 regions and iRepertoire HTBI primers were the basis on which TCR beta libraries were built. MiXCR, applied by TCRdb to the multiplex PCR reads, yields one record per CDR3 protein. Of hundreds of thousands of distinct CDR3 sequences detected, approximately 12% appear once; the ten largest clones hold under 10%. Germline lookup yields CDR1 SEHNR and CDR2 FQNEAQ (reference sequence). This CDR3 is built from 17 residues. Germline trimming cut 4 bases from V and 7 bases from J; bases unmatched to any gene: 13. These data also formed part of another study, on T cells in Graves' hyperthyroidism and ophthalmopathy.

The V gene is TRBV7-9, the J gene TRBJ1-2; 12 nucleotides align to TRBD1. The receptor was isolated from a man aged 30-40 years with Graves disease. Source: peripheral blood mononuclear cells (PBMCs), taken at new diagnosis, from a patient treated with antithyroid drugs. CDR3 sequence (DNA): TGTGCCAGCAGCTCCTTTAGACCGGGACAGGGGGCGGTTGGCTACACCTTC. Residues: CASSSFRPGQGAVGYTF. The whole variable domain, filled in from reference TRBV7-9 and TRBJ1-2, reads DTGVSQNPRHKITKRGQNVTFRCDPISEHNRLYWYRQTLGQGPEFLTYFQNEAQLEKSRLLSDRFSAERPKGSFSTLEIQRTEQGDSAMYLCASSSFRPGQGAVGYTFGSGTRLTVV.